Sequencing of this TCR beta chain was carried out in a study of cytotoxic CD8 clonotypes in ibrutinib-treated CLL. Germline V gene lookup returns CDR1 SGHTA and CDR2 FQGNSA. V gave up 1 base and J gave up 11 bases, with 17 bases separating them. The CDR3 has 14 residues. Clones were read by immunoSEQ multiplex PCR, and TCRdb kept only the in-frame ones, dropping some. The sample has 110,000 to 150,000 clones; 76% are singletons. The chain is built from TRBV7-2 and TRBJ1-1, with D unclear. This specimen was PBMCs, taken after 24 months of ibrutinib treatment. The sequence derives from a human donor with chronic lymphocytic leukemia. CDR3 DNA sequence: TGTGCCAGCAGCTTAGAGTGGCAAACGGACTATGCTTTCTTT. Translating gives CASSLEWQTDYAFF.